What follows are 23 T cell receptor beta chains derived from one specimen sequenced in a study of cytomegalovirus exposure and HLA in healthy donors. PCR employed 60 Vbeta and 13 Jbeta primers. The table came from immunoSEQ multiplex PCR; TCRdb's copy has only in-frame clones and leaves some out. The table includes 90,000 to 140,000 clones, around 80% detected once. The sample was PBMCs. The receptors originated from a man younger than 40 in good health and CMV-seropositive.

This chain uses TRBV27 with TRBJ2-5, with TRBD2 matching 7 bases. This CDR3 is built from 16 residues. V shed 3 bases and J 3 bases; nucleotides not matched to a gene: 10. The V gene's germline CDR1 is MNHEY and CDR2 SMNVEV (reference sequence). Here the CDR3 DNA reads TGTGCCAGCAGTTTGGGCCCGGGCGCGGGGGAAGAGACCCAGTACTTC. It specifies CASSLGPGAGEETQYF.

The V call is TRBV30, the J call TRBJ1-1; D remains ambiguous. Trimming shortened V by 1 base and J by 1 base, and 16 bases separated the two germline ends. The germline V gene has CDR1 GTSNPN and CDR2 SVGIG (reference sequence). The CDR3 is made up of 16 amino acids. CDR3: CAWSAAFEIKNTEAFF. The CDR3 nucleotides are TGTGCCTGGAGTGCCGCCTTTGAGATTAAGAACACTGAAGCTTTCTTT.

This sequence joins TRBV19 and TRBJ1-1; possibly TRBD1 for D (6 bases). In germline, CDR1 is LNHDA, CDR2 SQIVND (reference sequence). The CDR3 contains 16 residues. The V end lost 4 bases, the J end lost 3 bases, and 18 bases lay between the germline ends. The CDR3 DNA follows: TGTGCCAGTAGTACCTTTGACAGGAGGAAGGACACTGAAGCTTTCTTT. Protein: CASSTFDRRKDTEAFF.

The chain has TRBV30 and TRBJ2-1; D perhaps matches TRBD2 (5 bases). Germline CDR1 and CDR2: GTSNPN and SVGIG (reference sequence). CDR3 length: 14 residues. V was pared by 0 bases and J by 9 bases, with 15 bases between. The CDR3 region is CAWSVKASSLEQFF. In nucleotides, the CDR3 is TGTGCCTGGAGTGTAAAGGCTAGCTCTCTTGAGCAGTTCTTC. Full variable domain (remainder filled in from reference TRBV30 and TRBJ2-1): SQTIHQWPATLVQPVGSPLSLECTVEGTSNPNLYWYRQAAGRGLQLLFYSVGIGQISSEVPQNLSASRPQDRQFILSSKKLLLSDSGFYLCAWSVKASSLEQFFGPGTRLTVL.

This rearrangement joins TRBV6-5 to TRBJ2-1; tentative D call: TRBD1 (6 bases). The CDR3 spans 15 residues. Per germline, CDR1 MNHEY and CDR2 SVGAGI. Trimming took 9 bases from V and 6 from J, leaving 21 bases between them. The CDR3 DNA is TGTGCCAGTCGAAGCGCAGGGGCCGAGTCCAATGAGCAGTTCTTC. Its protein is CASRSAGAESNEQFF.

This chain connects TRBV19 to TRBJ2-5, with D maybe TRBD2 (6 bases). The CDR3 spans 15 residues. Germline V lookup: CDR1 LNHDA, CDR2 SQIVND (reference sequence). V lost 10 bases, J lost 3 bases, and 21 bases lay in between. The CDR3 loop is CAKWGGALFEETQYF. The CDR3 region has the DNA TGTGCCAAATGGGGCGGGGCGTTGTTTGAAGAGACCCAGTACTTC.

This clone was observed a few times. The rearrangement uses TRBV5-5 and TRBJ2-5; 8 bases align to TRBD1. The V gene's germline CDR1 is SGHKS and CDR2 YYEKEE (reference sequence). The CDR3 runs 14 residues. V gave up 5 bases and J gave up 1 base; unmatched junction bases: 4. The CDR3 region has the DNA TGTGCCAGCAGTCTGGGACAGGTCCAAGAGACCCAGTACTTC. It codes for CASSLGQVQETQYF.

The gene calls are TRBV4-1 and TRBJ1-2; possibly TRBD1 for D (5 bases). Germline V gives CDR1 MGHRA, CDR2 YSYEKL. V lost 3 bases to trimming and J lost 8 bases, with 16 bases between them. CDR3 size: 14 residues. The CDR3 region is CASSQADSVWGYTF. The CDR3 nucleotides are TGCGCCAGCAGCCAGGCTGACAGCGTTTGGGGCTACACCTTC.

The chain joins TRBV2 to TRBJ1-6; 8 nucleotides agree with TRBD1. CDR1 is SNHLY and CDR2 is FYNNEI in the germline V gene. V was pared by 5 bases and J by 9 bases, with 6 bases of the junction left unmatched. The CDR3 totals 14 residues. This chain's CDR3 is CASSRGQGSSPLHF. The CDR3 nucleotides read TGTGCCAGCAGTCGTGGACAGGGAAGTTCACCCCTCCACTTT.

The V call is TRBV10-3, the J call TRBJ2-7, with 9 bases identical to TRBD2. The CDR3 has 14 residues. Trimming removed 7 bases from V and 7 bases from J; junction bases left unmatched: 11. The V gene's germline CDR1 is ENHRY and CDR2 SYGVKD. The CDR3, as DNA: TGTGCCATCAAAAATGAAGCGGGGGGAAATGAGCAGTACTTC. Translating it yields CAIKNEAGGNEQYF.

A single count supports this clone. CDR3 residues: CASSPSWTGSYNEQFF. As DNA, the CDR3 is TGTGCCAGCTCACCTTCTTGGACAGGGTCCTACAATGAGCAGTTCTTC. This chain uses TRBV18 with TRBJ2-1; 8 bases agree with TRBD1. V lost 3 bases and J lost 1; bases outside the gene matches: 5. The CDR3 has 16 residues. CDR1 and CDR2 from the germline V gene are KGHSH and LQKENI.

There are a few counts of this clone. CDR3 sequence: CASRLLTSGGGRDTQYF. CDR3 coding DNA: TGCGCCAGCAGGCTTTTGACTAGCGGGGGGGGAAGGGATACGCAGTATTTT. The chain links TRBV4-1 to TRBJ2-3, with 14 bases matching TRBD2. With 6 bases clipped from V and 6 bases from J, the junction kept 11 bases outside the gene matches. This CDR3 has 17 amino acids. The germline V gene has CDR1 MGHRA and CDR2 YSYEKL.

The gene calls are TRBV2 and TRBJ1-4; D is unclear. CDR3 size: 13 residues. The V end was cut by 6 bases, the J end by 8 bases, with 13 bases between. Germline V gene sequence: CDR1 SNHLY, CDR2 FYNNEI. The CDR3 sequence: CASSDDFDEKLFF. CDR3 nucleotide sequence: TGTGCCAGCAGCGACGACTTCGACGAAAAACTGTTTTTT.

The chain employs TRBV7-2 and TRBJ1-5, with a weak D call TRBD1 (6 bases). Trimming pared 1 base from V and 9 bases from J, leaving 13 bases between. This CDR3 region has 14 residues. The germline CDR1 and CDR2 sequences are SGHTA and FQGNSA. CDR3 loop: CASSLDRAERPQHF. CDR3 DNA sequence: TGTGCCAGCAGCTTAGACAGGGCTGAGAGGCCCCAGCATTTT.

The chain has TRBV2 and TRBJ2-1, with TRBD1 as a possible D gene (6 bases). Per the germline V gene, CDR1 is SNHLY and CDR2 is FYNNEI. Trimming left V 8 bases short and J 4 bases short, with 18 bases between. This CDR3 comprises 15 residues. CDR3 coding DNA: TGTGCCAGCGGGGGTGGGGGACACGCGTACAATGAGCAGTTCTTC. It is translated as CASGGGGHAYNEQFF. The full variable domain, completed using reference TRBV2 and TRBJ2-1, is EPEVTQTPSHQVTQMGQEVILRCVPISNHLYFYWYRQILGQKVEFLVSFYNNEISEKSEIFDDQFSVERPDGSNFTLKIRSTKLEDSAMYFCASGGGGHAYNEQFFGPGTRLTVL.

This clone has more than one count but fewer than ten. V gene TRBV28 combines with J gene TRBJ1-6; 7 bases are a match to TRBD1. In germline, CDR1 is MDHEN, CDR2 SYDVKM. CDR3 size: 16 residues. Trimming took 5 bases from V and 6 from J; bases not matched to a gene: 10. CDR3: CASSPTGNSLNSPLHF. CDR3 coding DNA: TGTGCCAGCAGTCCGACAGGGAACTCCCTTAATTCACCCCTCCACTTT.

V is TRBV6-5 and J is TRBJ1-1, with TRBD1 identical over 9 bases. Germline CDR1 is MNHEY and CDR2 is SVGAGI. The CDR3 length is 13 residues. J lost 5 bases, V lost 7 bases, and 5 bases had no gene match. The DNA of the CDR3 is TGTGCCAGCACCAGACAGGGGGAGACTGAAGCTTTCTTT. Protein product: CASTRQGETEAFF.

This rearrangement joins TRBV25-1 to TRBJ2-2; the D gene is possibly TRBD1 (7 bases). Trimming pared 5 bases from V and 5 bases from J, leaving 12 bases between. Germline assignment: CDR1 MGHDK and CDR2 SYGVNS. The CDR3 loop spans 14 amino acids. CDR3 coding DNA: TGTGCCAGCAGTCCCCCAGGGGGGACCGGGGAGCTGTTTTTT. Amino acid sequence: CASSPPGGTGELFF.

The J gene is TRBJ2-4, the V gene TRBV18; 8 bases map to TRBD2. V lost 0 bases, J lost 5 bases, and 6 bases stayed unmatched. The CDR3 contains 16 residues. CDR1 and CDR2 (germline): KGHSH, LQKENI. The CDR3 loop reads CASSPPSGGTQNIQYF. The CDR3 DNA follows: TGTGCCAGCTCACCACCCAGCGGGGGAACCCAAAACATTCAGTACTTC.

CDR3 coding DNA: TGTGCCTGGAACCCGGGACAGGGGGATAGATATGGCTACACCTTC. Translation gives CAWNPGQGDRYGYTF. The chain employs TRBV30 and TRBJ1-2; TRBD1 matches 11 bases. From germline, CDR1 is GTSNPN and CDR2 SVGIG (reference sequence). The CDR3 covers 15 residues. With V trimmed by 4 bases and J by 5 bases, 9 bases remained unmatched.

This clone was counted once. The CDR3 DNA is TGCAGCGTCGGGGGCTACGAGCAGTACTTC. Amino acid sequence: CSVGGYEQYF. V and J are TRBV29-1 and TRBJ2-7; weak D call: TRBD2 (6 bases). CDR3 length: 10 residues. Germline V gene lookup returns CDR1 SQVTM and CDR2 ANQGSEA. V was shortened by 6 bases and J by 3 bases, with 6 bases between the two germline ends.

The genes are TRBV10-3 and TRBJ2-7, with D hard to call. The CDR3 spans 12 residues. Germline values: CDR1 ENHRY, CDR2 SYGVKD. V lost 3 bases and J 2 bases, leaving 5 bases between the germline ends. CDR3 amino acids: CAISDSAYEQYF. In DNA, the CDR3 is TGTGCCATCAGTGACAGTGCCTACGAGCAGTACTTC.

V is TRBV5-4 and J is TRBJ2-3; D possibly corresponds to TRBD1 (5 bases). The CDR3 extends over 15 amino acids. The V end lost 0 bases, the J end lost 2 bases, and 10 bases lay between the germline ends. CDR1 and CDR2 from the germline V gene are SGHNT and YYREEE (reference sequence). In DNA form, the CDR3 reads TGTGCCAGCAGCTTGGACAGGCGATTCACAGATACGCAGTATTTT. The encoded protein is CASSLDRRFTDTQYF.